The source of this TCR beta chain is a study of response to subunit inactivated influenza vaccine. TCRdb re-called the RT-PCR reads with MiXCR, one entry per CDR3 protein. The sample carries some 850,000 distinct CDR3 sequences, around 20% recorded once. This clonotype has ten or more counts. The source was PBMCs from blood, collected 5 days after vaccination. The source is a man aged 50-59 years who received an inactivated influenza vaccine.

The CDR3 DNA is TGCAGCGTCGGATCGAGGGGGGGCTTAGAGACCCAGTACTTC. Its translation: CSVGSRGGLETQYF. The rearrangement uses TRBV29-1 and TRBJ2-5; the D gene is possibly TRBD2 (7 bases). From germline, CDR1 is SQVTM and CDR2 ANQGSEA. V lost 6 bases to trimming and J lost 4 bases, with 18 bases between them. This CDR3 has 14 amino acids.